The rows below give T cell receptor beta chains drawn from one sample of a study of cytomegalovirus exposure and HLA in healthy donors. Sequenced by immunoSEQ multiplex PCR; TCRdb stores in-frame clones only, minus some. The table shows under 150,000 clones, with about 78% occurring only once. What was sequenced was PBMCs. These receptors originate from a young woman in good health and CMV-seropositive. Both conserved end residues are part of each CDR3. A D gene is named only where the DNA matches it firmly. A row's size may be missing; if present it is once, few, many or a size class.

j_gene: TRBJ2-1; abundance: .; d_gene: .; v_gene: TRBV7-9; len: 15; CDR3aa: CASSLVIADANEQFF; CDR3nt: TGTGCCAGCAGCTTGGTCATAGCGGACGCTAATGAGCAGTTCTTC
j_gene: TRBJ2-7; abundance: .; d_gene: TRBD1; v_gene: TRBV5-1; len: 13; CDR3aa: CASSPDRGYEQYF; CDR3nt: TGCGCCAGCAGCCCTGACAGGGGCTACGAGCAGTACTTC
j_gene: TRBJ1-6; abundance: .; d_gene: .; v_gene: TRBV7-2; len: 15; CDR3aa: CASSLLGAENSPLHF; CDR3nt: TGTGCCAGCAGCTTATTGGGTGCGGAAAATTCACCCCTCCACTTT
j_gene: TRBJ2-7; abundance: .; d_gene: .; v_gene: TRBV5-4; len: 12; CDR3aa: CASSTGLYEQYF; CDR3nt: TGTGCCAGCAGCACTGGACTCTACGAGCAGTACTTC
j_gene: TRBJ1-1; abundance: .; d_gene: .; v_gene: TRBV27; len: 19; CDR3aa: CASTRRGGSIPKTNTEAFF; CDR3nt: TGTGCCAGCACCCGAAGGGGGGGTTCAATTCCCAAGACCAACACTGAAGCTTTCTTT
j_gene: TRBJ2-2; abundance: .; d_gene: .; v_gene: TRBV5-1; len: 18; CDR3aa: CASSFFVSGMTNTGELFF; CDR3nt: TGCGCCAGCAGCTTCTTCGTTAGCGGAATGACGAACACCGGGGAGCTGTTTTTT
j_gene: TRBJ1-5; abundance: .; d_gene: .; v_gene: TRBV7-2; len: 15; CDR3aa: CASSLFQGRDQPQHF; CDR3nt: TGTGCCAGCAGCTTATTCCAGGGTAGGGATCAGCCCCAGCATTTT
j_gene: TRBJ1-1; abundance: few; d_gene: .; v_gene: TRBV6-1; len: 15; CDR3aa: CASSGKVRQDTEAFF; CDR3nt: TGTGCCAGCAGTGGCAAAGTCCGACAGGACACTGAAGCTTTCTTT
j_gene: TRBJ1-2; abundance: .; d_gene: .; v_gene: TRBV19; len: 13; CDR3aa: CASTARVNYGYTF; CDR3nt: TGTGCCAGTACCGCCAGGGTAAACTATGGCTACACCTTC
j_gene: TRBJ2-7; abundance: .; d_gene: .; v_gene: TRBV6-1; len: 12; CDR3aa: CASSEYTYEQYF; CDR3nt: TGTGCCAGCAGTGAATACACCTACGAGCAGTACTTC
j_gene: TRBJ2-5; abundance: once; d_gene: .; v_gene: TRBV29-1; len: 13; CDR3aa: CSGAGGVLETQYF; CDR3nt: TGCAGTGGGGCCGGAGGGGTTTTAGAGACCCAGTACTTC
j_gene: TRBJ1-4; abundance: .; d_gene: .; v_gene: TRBV9; len: 12; CDR3aa: CASSASNEKLFF; CDR3nt: TGTGCCAGCAGCGCTTCCAATGAAAAACTGTTTTTT
j_gene: TRBJ1-1; abundance: few; d_gene: .; v_gene: TRBV5-6; len: 14; CDR3aa: CASRFGQKNTEAFF; CDR3nt: TGTGCCAGCAGATTCGGACAGAAGAACACTGAAGCTTTCTTT
j_gene: TRBJ2-7; abundance: once; d_gene: TRBD1; v_gene: TRBV7-3; len: 15; CDR3aa: CASSLTTGTGNEQYF; CDR3nt: TGTGCCAGCAGCCTCACCACCGGGACAGGGAACGAGCAGTACTTC
j_gene: TRBJ1-3; abundance: .; d_gene: .; v_gene: TRBV6-5; len: 15; CDR3aa: CASSYPAGTGNTIYF; CDR3nt: TGTGCCAGCAGTTACCCCGCAGGAACTGGAAACACCATATATTTT
j_gene: TRBJ2-7; abundance: .; d_gene: .; v_gene: TRBV18; len: 14; CDR3aa: CASSPGIGTYEQYF; CDR3nt: TGTGCCAGCTCACCCGGCATCGGGACCTACGAGCAGTACTTC
j_gene: TRBJ2-5; abundance: .; d_gene: TRBD2; v_gene: TRBV4-1; len: 15; CDR3aa: CASSQPAGVQETQYF; CDR3nt: TGCGCCAGCAGCCAACCAGCGGGGGTCCAAGAGACCCAGTACTTC
j_gene: TRBJ1-2; abundance: .; d_gene: TRBD1; v_gene: TRBV2; len: 12; CDR3aa: CASRETGTGYTF; CDR3nt: TGTGCCAGCAGAGAGACAGGGACAGGCTACACCTTC
j_gene: TRBJ2-7; abundance: .; d_gene: TRBD1; v_gene: TRBV27; len: 18; CDR3aa: CASSTDGQGRSEWYEQYF; CDR3nt: TGTGCCAGCAGTACAGACGGACAGGGTCGATCTGAATGGTACGAGCAGTACTTC
j_gene: TRBJ2-1; abundance: .; d_gene: TRBD2; v_gene: TRBV9; len: 16; CDR3aa: CASSVFQAGGYNEQFF; CDR3nt: TGTGCCAGCAGCGTTTTCCAAGCGGGAGGGTACAATGAGCAGTTCTTC
j_gene: TRBJ2-7; abundance: .; d_gene: TRBD2; v_gene: TRBV5-1; len: 15; CDR3aa: CASSLVSGSVEEQYF; CDR3nt: TGCGCCAGCAGCTTGGTGAGCGGGAGTGTGGAAGAGCAGTACTTC
j_gene: TRBJ1-2; abundance: .; d_gene: .; v_gene: TRBV4-1; len: 17; CDR3aa: CASSQEGPPIANYGYTF; CDR3nt: TGCGCCAGCAGCCAAGAGGGGCCACCTATAGCTAACTATGGCTACACCTTC
j_gene: TRBJ2-2; abundance: .; d_gene: .; v_gene: TRBV19; len: 15; CDR3aa: CASSAWDSQTGELFF; CDR3nt: TGTGCCAGTAGTGCATGGGACTCCCAAACCGGGGAGCTGTTTTTT
j_gene: TRBJ1-4; abundance: .; d_gene: .; v_gene: TRBV29-1; len: 13; CDR3aa: CSVSITRGEKLFF; CDR3nt: TGCAGCGTTAGCATTACAAGAGGTGAAAAACTGTTTTTT
j_gene: TRBJ1-1; abundance: .; d_gene: TRBD1; v_gene: TRBV5-1; len: 13; CDR3aa: CASNGQGPTEAFF; CDR3nt: TGCGCCAGCAATGGACAGGGGCCCACTGAAGCTTTCTTT
j_gene: TRBJ2-7; abundance: .; d_gene: .; v_gene: TRBV6-6; len: 16; CDR3aa: CASSSFGGGFSYEQYF; CDR3nt: TGTGCCAGCAGTTCCTTCGGCGGGGGCTTCTCCTACGAGCAGTACTTC
j_gene: TRBJ1-4; abundance: .; d_gene: TRBD1; v_gene: TRBV29-1; len: 13; CDR3aa: CSVGQGALEKLFF; CDR3nt: TGCAGCGTTGGACAGGGGGCTTTAGAAAAACTGTTTTTT
j_gene: TRBJ1-5; abundance: .; d_gene: TRBD1; v_gene: TRBV4-1; len: 17; CDR3aa: CASSQDGQGVWNQPQHF; CDR3nt: TGCGCCAGCAGCCAAGATGGACAGGGGGTCTGGAATCAGCCCCAGCATTTT
j_gene: TRBJ2-7; abundance: .; d_gene: .; v_gene: TRBV6-5; len: 14; CDR3aa: CASSFRQGPYEQYF; CDR3nt: TGTGCCAGCAGTTTTAGGCAGGGTCCCTACGAGCAGTACTTC
j_gene: TRBJ1-6; abundance: .; d_gene: .; v_gene: TRBV10-2; len: 15; CDR3aa: CASSERSSYNSPLHF; CDR3nt: TGCGCCAGCAGTGAGAGGAGCTCCTATAATTCACCCCTCCACTTT
j_gene: TRBJ2-5; abundance: .; d_gene: TRBD2; v_gene: TRBV27; len: 13; CDR3aa: CASSRDYKETQYF; CDR3nt: TGTGCCAGCAGTCGGGACTATAAAGAGACCCAGTACTTC
j_gene: TRBJ1-1; abundance: .; d_gene: TRBD1; v_gene: TRBV7-3; len: 15; CDR3aa: CASSLRQGVGTEAFF; CDR3nt: TGTGCCAGCAGCTTACGACAGGGGGTTGGCACTGAAGCTTTCTTT
j_gene: TRBJ1-1; abundance: .; d_gene: TRBD1; v_gene: TRBV6-5; len: 12; CDR3aa: CATTDRAAEAFF; CDR3nt: TGTGCCACAACCGACAGGGCGGCTGAAGCTTTCTTT